The 26 T cell receptor beta chains below all came from one sample that was sequenced in a study of OX40 agonist ivuxolimab in advanced cancers. Libraries were prepared by immunoSEQ multiplex PCR; TCRdb keeps only in-frame clonotypes and omits some of them. The sample has 62,000 or so clones; 70% to 90% are singletons. This specimen consisted of CD4+ or CD8+ T cells sorted from blood, obtained in a trial of the OX40 agonist ivuxolimab. These receptors all stem from an adult with an advanced solid tumor such as melanoma, head and neck, liver or kidney cancer.

The chain carries TRBV5-4 and TRBJ1-2, with D tentatively TRBD1 (5 bases). CDR3 length: 15 residues. V was clipped by 0 bases and J by 5 bases, with 14 bases between them. Per germline, CDR1 SGHNT and CDR2 YYREEE (reference sequence). The CDR3 nucleotides read TGTGCCAGCAGCTTGGAAAACTCACGGGGGTATGGCTACACCTTC. It is translated as CASSLENSRGYGYTF.

The genes are TRBV10-3 and TRBJ2-2; D gene unclear. The CDR3 has 18 amino acids. Trimming pared 0 bases from V and 1 base from J, leaving 15 bases between. From germline, CDR1 is ENHRY and CDR2 SYGVKD. CDR3 nucleotides: TGTGCCATCAGTGAGTCGGTCGCTTTTCCGAGGAACACCGGGGAGCTGTTTTTT. This codes for CAISESVAFPRNTGELFF.

This clone has only one observation. The J gene is TRBJ2-1, the V gene TRBV15; possible D gene TRBD2, 6 bases. There are 16 residues in the CDR3. Germline V CDR1 and CDR2: LNHNV, YYDKDF (reference sequence). The germline V and J ends were trimmed by 1 base and 3 bases, with 13 bases remaining between them. This chain's CDR3 is CATSRGQFSGYNEQFF. The CDR3 DNA reads as TGTGCCACCAGCAGAGGTCAGTTTAGCGGCTACAATGAGCAGTTCTTC.

The V and J genes are TRBV2 and TRBJ2-1; D unclear. With 8 bases removed from V and 5 bases from J, the gap between germline ends came to 10 bases. The CDR3 has 12 residues. Per the germline V gene, CDR1 is SNHLY and CDR2 is FYNNEI. The CDR3 loop reads CASGPRNNEQFF. In DNA form, the CDR3 reads TGTGCCAGCGGCCCCCGGAACAATGAGCAGTTCTTC.

The chain has TRBV5-1 and TRBJ2-6; D is unresolved. The V end lost 4 bases, the J end lost 0 bases, and 11 bases lay between the germline ends. Germline CDR1 and CDR2: SGHRS and YFSETQ. The CDR3 loop spans 16 amino acids. The CDR3 sequence: CASSGTVYSGANVLTF. CDR3 DNA sequence: TGCGCCAGCAGCGGTACAGTTTACTCTGGGGCCAACGTCCTGACTTTC. The full variable domain, with the rest looked up from reference TRBV5-1 and TRBJ2-6, is KAGVTQTPRYLIKTRGQQVTLSCSPISGHRSVSWYQQTPGQGLQFLFEYFSETQRNKGNFPGRFSGRQFSNSRSEMNVSTLELGDSALYLCASSGTVYSGANVLTFGAGSRLTVL.

This clone was detected only once. The CDR3 bases are TGTGCCAGCAGCCATGGGAAGACAGGCGGGCAGCCCCAGCATTTT. It specifies CASSHGKTGGQPQHF. The J gene is TRBJ1-5, the V gene TRBV5-8, with D possibly matching TRBD1 (6 bases). The CDR3 has 15 residues. V lost 4 bases and J lost 7, with 18 bases in between. Germline lookup yields CDR1 SGHTS and CDR2 YDEGEE. Complete variable domain (other parts from reference TRBV5-8 and TRBJ1-5): EAGVTQSPTHLIKTRGQQATLRCSPISGHTSVYWYQQALGLGLQFLLWYDEGEERNRGNFPPRFSGRQFPNYSSELNVNALELEDSALYLCASSHGKTGGQPQHFGDGTRLSIL.

This sequence joins TRBV7-2 and TRBJ2-1; D gene ambiguous. This CDR3 contains 15 residues. The germline CDR1 and CDR2 sequences are SGHTA and FQGNSA. V shed 1 base and J shed 2 bases, with 9 bases lying between them. Here the CDR3 reads CASSLEVGTYNEQFF. The DNA for the CDR3 is TGTGCCAGCAGCTTAGAGGTTGGAACCTACAATGAGCAGTTCTTC. The full variable domain, in which reference TRBV7-2 and TRBJ2-1 provide the parts outside the CDR3, is GAGVSQSPSNKVTEKGKDVELRCDPISGHTALYWYRQSLGQGLEFLIYFQGNSAPDKSGLPSDRFSAERTGGSVSTLTIQRTQQEDSAVYLCASSLEVGTYNEQFFGPGTRLTVL.

The chain carries TRBV28 and TRBJ2-5, with D perhaps matching TRBD1 or TRBD2 (7 bases each). TRBJ2-7 explains the end of the DNA better; the J call may be wrong. The CDR3 loop spans 12 amino acids. Germline V lookup: CDR1 MDHEN, CDR2 SYDVKM. Here the CDR3 reads CASNTGEGEQYF. DNA for the CDR3: TGTGCCAGCAACACAGGGGAGGGCGAGCAGTACTTC.

CDR3 coding DNA: TGTGCCAGCAGAAGGGACGGGAGGTCACGTGGGACCCAGTACTTC. It encodes CASRRDGRSRGTQYF. The chain couples TRBV6-5 to TRBJ2-5; 7 bases match TRBD2. The CDR3 totals 15 residues. Trimming removed 6 bases from V and 7 bases from J; junction bases left unmatched: 14. Germline V gene sequence: CDR1 MNHEY, CDR2 SVGAGI.

The chain links TRBV14 to TRBJ2-7; either TRBD1 or TRBD2 may fit D (5 bases each). In germline, CDR1 is SGHDN, CDR2 FVKESK. This CDR3 is 11 amino acids long. V shed 4 bases and J shed 6 bases, with 7 bases lying between them. In DNA form, the CDR3 reads TGTGCCAGCAGCCGGGGGTTCGAGCAGTACTTC. Protein product: CASSRGFEQYF.

The rearrangement uses TRBV9 and TRBJ2-3; D could derive from TRBD1 or TRBD2 (5 bases each). V was cut by 5 bases and J by 2 bases, with 18 bases left in between. Germline-derived CDR1 and CDR2 are SGDLS and YYNGEE. The CDR3 extends over 16 amino acids. The CDR3 protein is CASSDNRDGNTDTQYF. The CDR3 DNA reads as TGTGCCAGCAGTGACAACCGGGACGGAAACACAGATACGCAGTATTTT.

The gene calls are TRBV28 and TRBJ2-5; 7 nucleotides align to TRBD1. Germline lookup yields CDR1 MDHEN and CDR2 SYDVKM. CDR3 length: 16 amino acids. V was pared by 6 bases and J by 6 bases, with 16 bases of the junction left unmatched. CDR3 nucleotide sequence: TGTGCCAGCAGCATCTTTCGGTGGGACAGAGAAAAGACCCAGTACTTC. This gives the protein CASSIFRWDREKTQYF. Full variable domain (remainder filled in from reference TRBV28 and TRBJ2-5): DVKVTQSSRYLVKRTGEKVFLECVQDMDHENMFWYRQDPGLGLRLIYFSYDVKMKEKGDIPEGYSVSREKKERFSLILESASTNQTSMYLCASSIFRWDREKTQYFGPGTRLLVL.

The gene calls are TRBV5-8 and TRBJ2-5; tentatively, D is TRBD1 (6 bases). The CDR3 has 15 residues. Trimming took 0 bases from V and 1 from J, leaving 10 bases between them. CDR1 and CDR2 from the germline V gene are SGHTS and YDEGEE. The CDR3 DNA is TGTGCCAGCAGCTTGGTAGGGGGACGCCAAGAGACCCAGTACTTC. It specifies CASSLVGGRQETQYF.

Notes on this clone: Other DNA sequences of this sample code for an identical CDR3. The chain couples TRBV9 to TRBJ2-2; D is perhaps TRBD1 (6 bases). Germline assignment: CDR1 SGDLS and CDR2 YYNGEE. Between the trimmed V and J ends, which lost 3 bases and 6 bases, there was a span of 12 bases. The CDR3 has 14 residues. The CDR3 region is CASSGTWGPGELFF. The CDR3, as DNA: TGTGCCAGCAGCGGGACTTGGGGGCCCGGGGAGCTGTTTTTT.

This chain joins TRBV2 and TRBJ2-7; perhaps TRBD2 as D (5 bases). This CDR3 contains 12 residues. V gave up 7 bases and J gave up 3 bases, with 10 bases separating them. The germline V gene encodes CDR1 SNHLY and CDR2 FYNNEI. DNA of the CDR3: TGTGCCAGCATCTCAGAGGGCTACGAGCAGTACTTC. Translated, it gives CASISEGYEQYF.

The chain couples TRBV6-1 to TRBJ2-5, with 10 bases fitting TRBD2. Looked up from germline, CDR1 is MNHNS and CDR2 is SASEGT. Losses at the gene ends were 6 bases for V and 4 bases for J; bases not matched to a gene: 5. CDR3 length: 14 amino acids. The CDR3 coding sequence is TGTGCCAGCAGACCTAGCGGGAGCGCAGAGACCCAGTACTTC. Amino acid sequence: CASRPSGSAETQYF.

The chain is built from TRBV6-1 and TRBJ1-4; the D is unclear. The CDR3 is 12 residues long. Trimming removed 11 bases from V and 5 bases from J, with 12 bases in between. Germline CDR1 is MNHNS and CDR2 is SASEGT. The CDR3 is CAGRTGNEKLFF. The CDR3 coding sequence is TGTGCCGGACGGACGGGGAATGAAAAACTGTTTTTT.

The rearrangement joins TRBV11-2 to TRBJ2-1, with a possible D match to TRBD2 (6 bases). CDR3 length equals 16 residues. Germline lookup yields CDR1 SGHAT and CDR2 FQNNGV. The ends were cut back, 1 base at V and 2 bases at J, with 12 bases in the middle. CDR3 amino acids: CASSLGAGSTYNEQFF. The CDR3 DNA is TGTGCCAGCAGCTTAGGAGCGGGCTCTACCTACAATGAGCAGTTCTTC.

This clone was seen only a few times. V is TRBV7-2 and J is TRBJ2-7, with a tentative D call TRBD2 (5 bases). The CDR3 runs 12 residues. With 5 bases removed from V and 2 bases from J, the gap between germline ends came to 7 bases. Germline CDR1 is SGHTA and CDR2 is FQGNSA. The CDR3 DNA sequence: TGTGCCAGCAGCCCTAGCCCCTACGAGCAGTACTTC. Translation gives CASSPSPYEQYF.

The rearrangement joins TRBV7-6 to TRBJ1-3, with D unclear. This CDR3 spans 15 amino acids. Trimming removed 7 bases from V and 0 bases from J, with 13 bases in between. Germline V gene sequence: CDR1 SGHVS, CDR2 FNYEAQ. The CDR3 spells CASTLSWSSGNTIYF. CDR3 nucleotide sequence: TGTGCCAGCACCCTCTCTTGGAGCTCTGGAAACACCATATATTTT.

The rearrangement joins TRBV5-6 to TRBJ2-3, with D possibly being TRBD1 or TRBD2 (6 bases each). The CDR3 runs 15 residues. The germline V gene encodes CDR1 SGHDT and CDR2 YYEEEE. Deletions cut 0 bases from V and 3 bases from J, with 11 bases between. The CDR3 here is CASSLEQGGTDTQYF. CDR3 DNA sequence: TGTGCCAGCAGCTTGGAACAGGGAGGAACAGATACGCAGTATTTT.

The chain is built from TRBV15 and TRBJ2-7; tentative D call: TRBD1 (5 bases). The CDR3 consists of 15 residues. Germline CDR1 reads LNHNV; CDR2 reads YYDKDF (reference sequence). With 6 bases removed from V and 2 bases from J, the gap between germline ends came to 17 bases. CDR3 bases: TGTGCCACCAGACCAAGGGGTGGGATCGCCTACGAGCAGTACTTC. Encoded protein: CATRPRGGIAYEQYF.

The gene calls are TRBV28 and TRBJ2-4; TRBD2 might be the D (5 bases). V was clipped by 3 bases and J by 9 bases, with 9 bases between them. The CDR3 is 12 residues long. Per germline, CDR1 MDHEN and CDR2 SYDVKM. CDR3 bases: TGTGCCAGCAGTTTGGGAGCGGCCATTCAGTACTTC. Its protein product is CASSLGAAIQYF.

This clone was observed a single time. The chain employs TRBV2 and TRBJ1-2, with D possibly matching TRBD1 (5 bases). The CDR3 loop spans 12 amino acids. V lost 4 bases, J lost 3 bases, and 6 bases lay in between. Germline CDR1 is SNHLY and CDR2 is FYNNEI. CDR3 residues: CASSVGDYGYTF. The CDR3 DNA sequence: TGTGCCAGCAGTGTAGGGGACTATGGCTACACCTTC.

V usage is TRBV10-3 and J usage is TRBJ1-3; no firm D call. The V gene lost 2 bases and the J gene lost 0 bases, with 8 bases spanning the gap. This CDR3 is 15 amino acids long. Looked up from germline, CDR1 is ENHRY and CDR2 is SYGVKD. The CDR3 nucleotides read TGTGCCATCAGTGAGGCAGGCTTCTCTGGAAACACCATATATTTT. Its protein is CAISEAGFSGNTIYF.

The rearrangement joins TRBV6-5 to TRBJ1-5; D is undetermined. This CDR3 has 14 amino acids. V lost 4 bases and J 0 bases, leaving 7 bases between the germline ends. In germline, CDR1 is MNHEY, CDR2 SVGAGI. This chain's CDR3 is CASSWTDSNQPQHF. The CDR3 DNA follows: TGTGCCAGCAGTTGGACCGATAGCAATCAGCCCCAGCATTTT.